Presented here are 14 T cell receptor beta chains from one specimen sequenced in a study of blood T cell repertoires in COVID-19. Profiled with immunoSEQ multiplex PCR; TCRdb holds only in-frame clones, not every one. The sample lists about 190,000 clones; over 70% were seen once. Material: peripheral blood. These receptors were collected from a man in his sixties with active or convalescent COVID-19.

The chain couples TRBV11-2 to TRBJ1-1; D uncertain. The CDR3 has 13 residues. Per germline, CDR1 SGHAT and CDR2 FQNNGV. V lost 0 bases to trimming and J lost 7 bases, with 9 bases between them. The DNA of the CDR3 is TGTGCCAGCAGCTTAGAGGCCACCAGTGAAGCTTTCTTT. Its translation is CASSLEATSEAFF.

The CDR3 reads CASSYGGTVERFPQYF. The CDR3 DNA reads TGTGCCAGCAGTTACGGAGGGACAGTCGAAAGGTTTCCGCAGTACTTC. The chain combines TRBV6-5 with TRBJ2-7; a weak D match, TRBD1 (7 bases). CDR3 length: 16 amino acids. The germline V gene has CDR1 MNHEY and CDR2 SVGAGI. Between the trimmed V and J ends, which lost 2 bases and 9 bases, there was a span of 23 bases.

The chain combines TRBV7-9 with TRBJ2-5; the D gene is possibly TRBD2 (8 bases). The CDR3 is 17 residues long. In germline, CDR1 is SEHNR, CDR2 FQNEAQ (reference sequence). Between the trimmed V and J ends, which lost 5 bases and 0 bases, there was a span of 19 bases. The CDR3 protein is CASSQGVAGKDQETQYF. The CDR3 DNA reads TGTGCCAGCAGCCAGGGGGTAGCGGGGAAGGACCAAGAGACCCAGTACTTC.

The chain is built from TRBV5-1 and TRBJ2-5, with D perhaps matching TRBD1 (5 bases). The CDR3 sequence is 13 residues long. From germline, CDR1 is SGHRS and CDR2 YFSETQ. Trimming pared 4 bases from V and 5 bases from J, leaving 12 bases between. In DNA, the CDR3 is TGCGCCAGCAGCAGGGGTTACTCGGAGACCCAGTACTTC. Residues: CASSRGYSETQYF.

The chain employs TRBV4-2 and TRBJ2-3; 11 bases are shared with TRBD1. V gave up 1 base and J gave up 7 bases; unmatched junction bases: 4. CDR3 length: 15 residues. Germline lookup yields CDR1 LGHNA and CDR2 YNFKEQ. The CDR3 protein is CASSQVGQGANTQYF. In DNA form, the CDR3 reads TGTGCCAGCAGCCAAGTCGGACAGGGGGCAAATACGCAGTATTTT.

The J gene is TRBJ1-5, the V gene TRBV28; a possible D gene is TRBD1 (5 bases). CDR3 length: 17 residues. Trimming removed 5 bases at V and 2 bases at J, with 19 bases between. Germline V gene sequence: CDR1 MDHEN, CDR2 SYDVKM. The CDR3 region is CASSPPGGGVGNQPQHF. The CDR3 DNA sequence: TGTGCCAGCAGTCCTCCGGGGGGAGGTGTAGGCAATCAGCCCCAGCATTTT.

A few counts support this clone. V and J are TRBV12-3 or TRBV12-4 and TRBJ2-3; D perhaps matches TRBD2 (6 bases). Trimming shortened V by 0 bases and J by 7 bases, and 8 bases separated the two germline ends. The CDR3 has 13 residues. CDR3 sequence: CASSLAGGNTQYF. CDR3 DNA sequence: TGTGCCAGCAGTTTAGCGGGAGGCAATACGCAGTATTTT.

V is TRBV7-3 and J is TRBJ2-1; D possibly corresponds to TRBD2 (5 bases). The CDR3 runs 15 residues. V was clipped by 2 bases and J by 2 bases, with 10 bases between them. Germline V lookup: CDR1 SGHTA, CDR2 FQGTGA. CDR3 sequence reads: CASSLGRAPYNEQFF. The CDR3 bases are TGTGCCAGCAGCTTAGGGCGGGCCCCCTACAATGAGCAGTTCTTC.

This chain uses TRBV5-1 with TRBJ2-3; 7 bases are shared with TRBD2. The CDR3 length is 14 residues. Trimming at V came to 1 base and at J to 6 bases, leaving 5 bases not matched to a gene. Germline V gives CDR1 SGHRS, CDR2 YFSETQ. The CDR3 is CASSLRLAGDTQYF. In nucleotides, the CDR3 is TGCGCCAGCAGCTTGAGACTAGCCGGGGATACGCAGTATTTT.

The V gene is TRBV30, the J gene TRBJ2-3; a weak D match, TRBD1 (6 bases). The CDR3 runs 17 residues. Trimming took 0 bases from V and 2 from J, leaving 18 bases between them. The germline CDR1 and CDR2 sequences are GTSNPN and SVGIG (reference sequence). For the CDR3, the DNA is TGTGCCTGGAGTGTACGCCCGGGACACCGGAACACAGATACGCAGTATTTT. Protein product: CAWSVRPGHRNTDTQYF.

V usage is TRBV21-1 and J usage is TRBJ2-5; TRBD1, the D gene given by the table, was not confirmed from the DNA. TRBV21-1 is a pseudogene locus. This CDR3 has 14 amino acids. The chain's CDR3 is CAGSRGTKQETQYF. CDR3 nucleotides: TGTGCCGGCTCCAGGGGGACAAAACAAGAGACCCAGTACTTC.

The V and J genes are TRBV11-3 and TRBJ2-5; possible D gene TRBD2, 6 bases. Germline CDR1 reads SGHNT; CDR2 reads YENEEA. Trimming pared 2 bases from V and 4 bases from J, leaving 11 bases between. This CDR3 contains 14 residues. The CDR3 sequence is CASSLRTGVETQYF. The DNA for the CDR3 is TGTGCCAGCAGCTTAAGGACGGGAGTAGAGACCCAGTACTTC.

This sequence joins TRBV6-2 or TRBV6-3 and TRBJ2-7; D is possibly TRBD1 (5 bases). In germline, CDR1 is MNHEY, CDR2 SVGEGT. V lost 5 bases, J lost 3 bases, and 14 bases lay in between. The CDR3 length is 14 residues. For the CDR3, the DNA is TGTGCCAGCAGTCCCCTGGGGCAGCTCTACGAGCAGTACTTC. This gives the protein CASSPLGQLYEQYF.

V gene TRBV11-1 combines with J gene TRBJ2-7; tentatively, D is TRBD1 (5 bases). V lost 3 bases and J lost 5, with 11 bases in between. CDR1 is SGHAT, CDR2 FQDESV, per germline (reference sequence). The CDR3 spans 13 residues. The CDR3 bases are TGTGCCAGCAGCTTCATCAGACAGAACGAGCAGTACTTC. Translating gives CASSFIRQNEQYF.